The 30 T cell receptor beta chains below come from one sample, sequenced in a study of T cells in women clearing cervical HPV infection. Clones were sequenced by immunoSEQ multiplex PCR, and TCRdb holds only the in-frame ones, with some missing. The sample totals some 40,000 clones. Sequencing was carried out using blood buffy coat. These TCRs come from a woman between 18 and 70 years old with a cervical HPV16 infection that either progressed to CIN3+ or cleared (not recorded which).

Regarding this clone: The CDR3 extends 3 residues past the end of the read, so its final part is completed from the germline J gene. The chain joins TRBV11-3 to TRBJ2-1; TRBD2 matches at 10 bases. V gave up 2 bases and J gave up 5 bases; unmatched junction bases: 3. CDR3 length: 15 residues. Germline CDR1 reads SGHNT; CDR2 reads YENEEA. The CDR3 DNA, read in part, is TGTGCCAGCAGCTTAAGAGCGGGAGGGAACAATGAG. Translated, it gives CASSLRAGGNNE. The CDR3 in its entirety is CASSLRAGGNNEQFF.

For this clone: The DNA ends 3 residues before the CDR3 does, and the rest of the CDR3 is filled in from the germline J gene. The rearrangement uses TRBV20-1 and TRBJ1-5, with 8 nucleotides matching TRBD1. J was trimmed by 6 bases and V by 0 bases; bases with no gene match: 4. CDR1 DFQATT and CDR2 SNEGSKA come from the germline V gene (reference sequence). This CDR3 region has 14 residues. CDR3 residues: CSAREAGGGQPQHF. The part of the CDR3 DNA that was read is TGCAGTGCTAGAGAGGCAGGGGGCGGTCAGCCC.

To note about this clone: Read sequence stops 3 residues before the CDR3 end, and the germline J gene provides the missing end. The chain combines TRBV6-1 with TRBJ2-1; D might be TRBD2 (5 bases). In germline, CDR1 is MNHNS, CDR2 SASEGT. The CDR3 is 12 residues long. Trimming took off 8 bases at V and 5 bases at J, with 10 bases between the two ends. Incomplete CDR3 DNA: TGTGCCAGCTGTGGACTCGACAATGAG. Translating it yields CASCGLDNE. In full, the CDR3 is CASCGLDNEQFF.

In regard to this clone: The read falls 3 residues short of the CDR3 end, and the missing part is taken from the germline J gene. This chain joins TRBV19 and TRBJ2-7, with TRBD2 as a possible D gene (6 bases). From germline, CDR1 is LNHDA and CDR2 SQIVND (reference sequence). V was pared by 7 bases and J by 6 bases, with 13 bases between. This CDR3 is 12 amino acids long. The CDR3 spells CASTQGGSEQYF. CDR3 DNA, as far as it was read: TGTGCCAGTACCCAGGGAGGTTCCGAG.

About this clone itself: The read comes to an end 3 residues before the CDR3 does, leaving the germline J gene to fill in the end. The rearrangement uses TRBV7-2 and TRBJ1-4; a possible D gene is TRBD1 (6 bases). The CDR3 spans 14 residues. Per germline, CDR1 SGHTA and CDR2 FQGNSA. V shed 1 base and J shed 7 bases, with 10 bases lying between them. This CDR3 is CASSLGRGGEKLFF. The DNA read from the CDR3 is TGTGCCAGCAGCTTAGGCAGAGGGGGTGAAAAA.

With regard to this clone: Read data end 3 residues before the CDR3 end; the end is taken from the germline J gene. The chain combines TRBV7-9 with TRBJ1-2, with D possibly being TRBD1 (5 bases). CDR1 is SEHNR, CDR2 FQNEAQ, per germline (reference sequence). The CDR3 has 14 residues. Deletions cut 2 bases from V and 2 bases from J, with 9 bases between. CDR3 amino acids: CASSLQGANYGYTF. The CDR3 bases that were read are TGTGCCAGCAGCTTACAAGGGGCCAACTATGGC.

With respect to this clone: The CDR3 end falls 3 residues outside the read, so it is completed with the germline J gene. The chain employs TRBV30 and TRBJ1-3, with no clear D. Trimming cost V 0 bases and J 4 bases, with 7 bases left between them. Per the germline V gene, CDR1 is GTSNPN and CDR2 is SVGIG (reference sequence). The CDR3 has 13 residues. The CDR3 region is CAWSVTSGNTIYF. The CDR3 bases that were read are TGTGCCTGGAGTGTGACATCCGGAAACACC.

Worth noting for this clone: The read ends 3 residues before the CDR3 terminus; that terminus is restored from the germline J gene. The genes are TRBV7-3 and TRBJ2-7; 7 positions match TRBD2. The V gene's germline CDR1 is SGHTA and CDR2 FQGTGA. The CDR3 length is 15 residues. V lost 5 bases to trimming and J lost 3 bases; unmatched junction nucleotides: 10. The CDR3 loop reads CASSPLAVPLYEQYF. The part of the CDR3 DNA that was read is TGTGCCAGCAGCCCGCTAGCGGTGCCCCTCTACGAG.

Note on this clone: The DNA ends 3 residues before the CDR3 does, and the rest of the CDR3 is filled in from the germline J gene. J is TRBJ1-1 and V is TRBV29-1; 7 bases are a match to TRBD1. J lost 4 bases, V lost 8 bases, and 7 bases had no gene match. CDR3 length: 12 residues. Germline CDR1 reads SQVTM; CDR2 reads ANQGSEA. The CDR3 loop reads CSTHRGGTEAFF. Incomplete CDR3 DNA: TGCAGCACGCACAGGGGAGGCACTGAA.

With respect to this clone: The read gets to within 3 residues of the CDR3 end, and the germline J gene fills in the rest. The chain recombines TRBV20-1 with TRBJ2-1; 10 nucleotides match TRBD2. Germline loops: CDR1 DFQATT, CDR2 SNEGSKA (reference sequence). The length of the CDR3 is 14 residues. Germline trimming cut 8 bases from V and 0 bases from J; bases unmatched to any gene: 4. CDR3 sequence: CSRGTSDSYNEQFF. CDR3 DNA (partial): TGCAGTAGAGGGACTAGCGACTCCTACAATGAG.

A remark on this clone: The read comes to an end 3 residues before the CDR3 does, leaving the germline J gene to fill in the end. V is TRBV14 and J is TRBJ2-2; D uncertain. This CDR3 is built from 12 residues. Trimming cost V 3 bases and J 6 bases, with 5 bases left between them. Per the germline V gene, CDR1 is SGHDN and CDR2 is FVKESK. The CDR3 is CASSHLPGELFF. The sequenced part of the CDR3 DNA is TGTGCCAGCAGCCATCTCCCCGGGGAG.

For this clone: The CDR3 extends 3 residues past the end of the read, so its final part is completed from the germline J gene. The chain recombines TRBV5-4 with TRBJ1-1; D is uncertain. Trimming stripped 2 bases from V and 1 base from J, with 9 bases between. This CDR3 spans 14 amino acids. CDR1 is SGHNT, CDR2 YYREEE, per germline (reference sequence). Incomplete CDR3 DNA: TGTGCCAGCAGCTTAAGGGCTCAGAACACTGAA. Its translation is CASSLRAQNTE. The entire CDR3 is CASSLRAQNTEAFF.

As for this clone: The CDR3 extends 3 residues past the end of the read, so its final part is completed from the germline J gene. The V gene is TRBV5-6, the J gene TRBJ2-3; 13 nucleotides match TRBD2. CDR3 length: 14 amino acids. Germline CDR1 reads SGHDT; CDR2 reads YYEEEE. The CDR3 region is CASSLRLAGGTQYF. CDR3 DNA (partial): TGTGCCAGCAGCCTCCGACTAGCGGGAGGAACG.

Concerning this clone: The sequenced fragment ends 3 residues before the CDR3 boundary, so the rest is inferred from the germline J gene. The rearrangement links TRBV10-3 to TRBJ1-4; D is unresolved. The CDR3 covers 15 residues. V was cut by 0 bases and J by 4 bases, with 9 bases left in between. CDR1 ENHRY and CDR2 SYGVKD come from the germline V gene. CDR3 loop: CAISESSGLNEKLFF. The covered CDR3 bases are TGTGCCATCAGTGAGTCGAGCGGACTTAATGAAAAA.

CDR3 DNA, as far as it was read: TGTGCCAGCAGCTTAGCGGACTACAGAGAA. Translation gives CASSLADYRE. The CDR3, in full, reads CASSLADYREAFF. The chain joins TRBV7-8 to TRBJ1-1; D is unresolved. The read ends 3 residues early relative to the CDR3; the germline J gene fills the gap. Germline V CDR1 and CDR2: SGHVS, FQNEAQ. The CDR3 is 13 amino acids.

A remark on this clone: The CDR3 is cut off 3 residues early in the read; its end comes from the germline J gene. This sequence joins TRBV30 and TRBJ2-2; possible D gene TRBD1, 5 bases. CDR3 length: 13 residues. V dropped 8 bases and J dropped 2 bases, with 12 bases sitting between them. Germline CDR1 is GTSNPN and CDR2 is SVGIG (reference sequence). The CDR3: CALKGYNTGELFF. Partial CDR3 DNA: TGTGCCCTCAAGGGGTACAACACCGGGGAG.

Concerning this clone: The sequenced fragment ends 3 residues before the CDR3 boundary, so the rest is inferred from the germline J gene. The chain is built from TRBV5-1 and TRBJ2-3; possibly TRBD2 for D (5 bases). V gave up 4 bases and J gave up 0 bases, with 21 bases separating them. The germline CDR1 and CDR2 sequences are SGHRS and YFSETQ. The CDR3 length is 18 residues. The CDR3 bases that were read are TGCGCCAGCAGCGGGCCGTTGACGGGAAGGACTAGCACAGATACG. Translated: CASSGPLTGRTSTDT. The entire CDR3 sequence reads CASSGPLTGRTSTDTQYF. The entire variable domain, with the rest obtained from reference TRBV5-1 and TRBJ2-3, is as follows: KAGVTQTPRYLIKTRGQQVTLSCSPISGHRSVSWYQQTPGQGLQFLFEYFSETQRNKGNFPGRFSGRQFSNSRSEMNVSTLELGDSALYLCASSGPLTGRTSTDTQYFGPGTRLTVL.

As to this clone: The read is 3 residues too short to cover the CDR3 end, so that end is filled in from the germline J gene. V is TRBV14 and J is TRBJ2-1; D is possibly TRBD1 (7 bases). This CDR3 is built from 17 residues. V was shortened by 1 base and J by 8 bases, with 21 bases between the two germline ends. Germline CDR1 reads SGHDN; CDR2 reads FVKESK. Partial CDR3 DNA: TGTGCCAGCAGCCAAGGGAGGGGACAGAAATTTCGGGATGAG. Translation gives CASSQGRGQKFRDE. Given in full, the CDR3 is CASSQGRGQKFRDEQFF.

The CDR3 sequence is CASSQSGLSGLLVDTQYF. The DNA read from the CDR3 is TGTGCCAGCAGCCAATCGGGACTTTCTGGACTGTTGGTAGATACG. This rearrangement joins TRBV16 to TRBJ2-3; D might be TRBD2 (6 bases). The read finishes 3 residues shy of the CDR3 end, and the germline J gene is used to complete it. Per germline, CDR1 KGHSY and CDR2 FQNENV. The CDR3 covers 18 residues. Between the trimmed V and J ends, which lost 0 bases and 5 bases, there was a span of 21 bases.

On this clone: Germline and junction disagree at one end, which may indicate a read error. The CDR3 region is CSVRDIRTGTYEQYF. The DNA read from the CDR3 is TGCAGTGTTAGAGATATAAGGACAGGGACCTACGAG. The genes are TRBV20-1 and TRBJ2-7, with TRBD1 matching 8 bases. The read falls 3 residues short of the CDR3 end, and the missing part is taken from the germline J gene. This CDR3 has 15 residues. CDR1 and CDR2 (germline): DFQATT, SNEGSKA (reference sequence).

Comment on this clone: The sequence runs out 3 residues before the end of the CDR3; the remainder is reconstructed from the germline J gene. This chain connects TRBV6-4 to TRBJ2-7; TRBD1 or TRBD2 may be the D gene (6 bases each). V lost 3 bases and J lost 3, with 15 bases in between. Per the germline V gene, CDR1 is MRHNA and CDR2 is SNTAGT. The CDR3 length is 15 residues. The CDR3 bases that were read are TGTGCCAGCAGTGATATGCGCGGAGGGGGCTACGAG. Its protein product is CASSDMRGGGYE. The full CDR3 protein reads CASSDMRGGGYEQYF.

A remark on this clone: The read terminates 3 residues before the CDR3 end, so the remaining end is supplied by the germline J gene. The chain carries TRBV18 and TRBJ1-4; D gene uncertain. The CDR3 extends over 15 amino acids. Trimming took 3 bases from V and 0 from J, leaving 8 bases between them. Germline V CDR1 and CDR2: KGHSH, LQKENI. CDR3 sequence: CASSPFPPTNEKLFF. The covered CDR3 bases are TGTGCCAGCTCACCCTTCCCCCCAACTAATGAAAAA.

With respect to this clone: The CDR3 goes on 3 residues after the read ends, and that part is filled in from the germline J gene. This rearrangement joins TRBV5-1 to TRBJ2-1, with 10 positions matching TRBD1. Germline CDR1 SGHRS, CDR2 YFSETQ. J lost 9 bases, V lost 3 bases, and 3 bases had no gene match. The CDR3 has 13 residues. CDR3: CASSSWTGGEQFF. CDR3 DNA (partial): TGCGCCAGCAGCTCCTGGACAGGGGGTGAG.

CDR3 DNA, as far as it was read: TGCAGCGTTGACCTAGGACTCCAAGAGACC. Translation: CSVDLGLQET. The CDR3 reads in full as CSVDLGLQETQYF. The chain has TRBV29-1 and TRBJ2-5; D is possibly TRBD2 (5 bases). Read coverage stops 3 residues before the CDR3 terminus; the germline J gene supplies the remainder. The germline CDR1 and CDR2 sequences are SQVTM and ANQGSEA. The CDR3 spans 13 residues. Trimming cost V 3 bases and J 1 base, with 9 bases left between them.

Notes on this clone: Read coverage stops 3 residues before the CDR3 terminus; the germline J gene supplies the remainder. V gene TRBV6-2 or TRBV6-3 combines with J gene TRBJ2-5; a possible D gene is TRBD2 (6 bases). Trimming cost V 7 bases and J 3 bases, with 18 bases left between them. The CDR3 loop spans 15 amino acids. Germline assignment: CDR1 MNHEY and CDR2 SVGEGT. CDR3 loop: CASTLLSGGEETQYF. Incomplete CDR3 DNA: TGTGCCAGCACCTTACTTAGCGGAGGGGAAGAGACC.

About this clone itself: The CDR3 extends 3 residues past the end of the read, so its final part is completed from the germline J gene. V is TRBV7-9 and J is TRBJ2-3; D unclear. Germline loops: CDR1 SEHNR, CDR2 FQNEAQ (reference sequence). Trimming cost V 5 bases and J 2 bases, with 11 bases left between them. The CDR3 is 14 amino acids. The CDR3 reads CASSLTAITDTQYF. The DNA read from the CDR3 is TGTGCCAGCAGCCTAACCGCCATCACAGATACG. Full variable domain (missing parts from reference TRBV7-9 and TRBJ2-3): DTGVSQNPRHKITKRGQNVTFRCDPISEHNRLYWYRQTLGQGPEFLTYFQNEAQLEKSRLLSDRFSAERPKGSFSTLEIQRTEQGDSAMYLCASSLTAITDTQYFGPGTRLTVL.

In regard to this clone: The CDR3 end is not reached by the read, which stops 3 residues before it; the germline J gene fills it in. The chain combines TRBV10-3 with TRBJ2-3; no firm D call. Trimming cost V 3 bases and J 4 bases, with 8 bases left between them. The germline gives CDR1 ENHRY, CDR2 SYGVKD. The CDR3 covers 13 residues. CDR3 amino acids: CAISDSSSDTQYF. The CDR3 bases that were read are TGTGCCATCAGTGACTCCTCTTCAGATACG.

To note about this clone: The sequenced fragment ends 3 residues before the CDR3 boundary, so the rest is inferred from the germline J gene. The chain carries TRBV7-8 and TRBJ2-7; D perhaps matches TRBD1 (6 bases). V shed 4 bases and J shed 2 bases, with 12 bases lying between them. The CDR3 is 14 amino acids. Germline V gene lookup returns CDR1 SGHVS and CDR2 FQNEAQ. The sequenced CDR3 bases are TGTGCCAGCAGCTCCGGGACACTGCCCTACGAG. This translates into CASSSGTLPYE. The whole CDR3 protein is CASSSGTLPYEQYF.

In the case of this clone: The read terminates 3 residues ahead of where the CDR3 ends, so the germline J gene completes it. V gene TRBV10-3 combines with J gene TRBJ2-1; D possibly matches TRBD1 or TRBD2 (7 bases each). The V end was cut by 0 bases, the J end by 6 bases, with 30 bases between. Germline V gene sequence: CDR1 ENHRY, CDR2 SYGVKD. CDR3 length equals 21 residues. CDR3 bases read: TGTGCCATCAGTGAGTCGACCAGGGGGGAGGGAGCCGCCCTCCGGCCCAATGAG. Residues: CAISESTRGEGAALRPNE. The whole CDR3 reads CAISESTRGEGAALRPNEQFF.

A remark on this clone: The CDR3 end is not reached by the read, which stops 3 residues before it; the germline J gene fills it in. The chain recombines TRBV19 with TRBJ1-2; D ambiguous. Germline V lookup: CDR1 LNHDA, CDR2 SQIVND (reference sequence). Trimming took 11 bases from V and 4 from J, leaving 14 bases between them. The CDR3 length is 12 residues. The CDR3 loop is CAGNQAAYGYTF. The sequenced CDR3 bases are TGTGCCGGTAATCAGGCCGCCTATGGC.